The 27 T cell receptor beta chains presented below share a single source sample, sequenced in a study of T cell therapy after organ transplantation. The sample's time point: 20-29 weeks after completion of therapy. Generated by immunoSEQ multiplex PCR, the TCRdb table keeps only in-frame clones and is missing some. There are around 15,000 clones in the sample; roughly 87% occur only once, and roughly 30% lies in the top ten. These receptors are not linked to any known antigen. The sequences come from CD8+ T cells from blood, collected after autologous CMV-specific T cell therapy. These receptors all come from a human patient who had received a solid organ transplant and had CMV disease. The graft donor may have given rise to some T cells.

The rearrangement uses TRBV29-1 and TRBJ2-7; 10 nucleotides match TRBD1. With V trimmed by 4 bases and J by 2 bases, 8 bases remained unmatched. This CDR3 region has 15 residues. Per germline, CDR1 SQVTM and CDR2 ANQGSEA. CDR3: CSVGDPGQGTYEQYF. CDR3 nucleotides: TGCAGCGTTGGAGACCCGGGACAGGGGACCTACGAGCAGTACTTC.

The chain carries TRBV30 and TRBJ2-1, with 9 bases matching TRBD1. Losses at the gene ends were 4 bases for V and 7 bases for J; bases not matched to a gene: 11. Germline lookup yields CDR1 GTSNPN and CDR2 SVGIG (reference sequence). The length of the CDR3 is 15 residues. Here the CDR3 DNA reads TGTGCCTGGACCGAACCCGGGACAGGGAGAAATGAGCAGTTCTTC. Its protein is CAWTEPGTGRNEQFF. The full variable domain, rest sourced from reference TRBV30 and TRBJ2-1, is SQTIHQWPATLVQPVGSPLSLECTVEGTSNPNLYWYRQAAGRGLQLLFYSVGIGQISSEVPQNLSASRPQDRQFILSSKKLLLSDSGFYLCAWTEPGTGRNEQFFGPGTRLTVL.

The rearrangement links TRBV19 to TRBJ2-1; 8 positions match TRBD2. V was pared by 3 bases and J by 3 bases, with 10 bases of the junction left unmatched. CDR3 length equals 17 residues. Germline CDR1 and CDR2: LNHDA and SQIVND (reference sequence). The CDR3 spells CASSMKWLAGIYNEQFF. The CDR3 nucleotides read TGTGCCAGTAGTATGAAGTGGCTAGCGGGTATCTACAATGAGCAGTTCTTC.

V is TRBV7-8 and J is TRBJ2-1; TRBD2 matches at 12 bases. In germline, CDR1 is SGHVS, CDR2 FQNEAQ. The CDR3 runs 16 residues. V lost 5 bases and J lost 12; bases outside the gene matches: 14. CDR3: CASSRGGLAGGVAQFF. The CDR3 region has the DNA TGTGCCAGCAGCCGCGGTGGGCTAGCGGGGGGGGTAGCGCAGTTCTTC.

The V gene is TRBV9, the J gene TRBJ1-1; the D gene is possibly TRBD1 (6 bases). V was shortened by 0 bases and J by 6 bases, with 12 bases between the two germline ends. This CDR3 region has 14 residues. Germline lookup yields CDR1 SGDLS and CDR2 YYNGEE. This CDR3 is CASSVGWGPAEAFF. The CDR3 DNA follows: TGTGCCAGCAGCGTAGGGTGGGGGCCGGCTGAAGCTTTCTTT.

This clone appeared once. The rearrangement links TRBV5-1 to TRBJ2-3; D is uncertain. This CDR3 spans 15 amino acids. Germline CDR1 SGHRS, CDR2 YFSETQ. V was cut by 8 bases and J by 2 bases, with 18 bases left in between. CDR3 coding DNA: TGCGCCAGTTGTTCGGGCAGAACCTACACAGATACGCAGTATTTT. It encodes CASCSGRTYTDTQYF.

The V gene is TRBV30, the J gene TRBJ2-3, with a tentative D call TRBD1 (6 bases). This CDR3 has 13 residues. Germline CDR1 reads GTSNPN; CDR2 reads SVGIG (reference sequence). V lost 6 bases, J lost 3 bases, and 13 bases lay in between. CDR3 nucleotides: TGTGCCTGCAGGACAGTGGATACAGATACGCAGTATTTT. It codes for CACRTVDTDTQYF.

V and J are TRBV6-6 and TRBJ2-3; 10 bases match TRBD2. The germline V gene has CDR1 MNHNY and CDR2 SVGAGI (reference sequence). The CDR3 has 15 amino acids. V shed 2 bases and J 3 bases; nucleotides not matched to a gene: 2. The CDR3 DNA reads TGTGCCAGCAGTTACGGGACTAGCGAGACAGATACGCAGTATTTT. Protein: CASSYGTSETDTQYF.

This clone was recorded once. The chain is built from TRBV6-5 and TRBJ2-7, with 7 bases matching TRBD2. The CDR3 sequence is 16 residues long. CDR1 and CDR2 (germline): MNHEY, SVGAGI. The V gene end was trimmed by 2 bases and the J gene end by 6 bases; junction bases not matched to a gene: 13. CDR3 nucleotide sequence: TGTGCCAGCAGTTACGGGAGGGGCTCTCGCGTGACCGAGCAGTACTTC. Its protein product is CASSYGRGSRVTEQYF.

The rearrangement joins TRBV5-1 to TRBJ1-3; D ambiguous. This CDR3 has 14 amino acids. Germline CDR1 is SGHRS and CDR2 is YFSETQ. V lost 3 bases and J lost 2, with 9 bases in between. DNA for the CDR3: TGCGCCAGCAGCTCCGGACCGACTGGAAACACCATATATTTT. Its translation is CASSSGPTGNTIYF.

The chain joins TRBV11-2 to TRBJ2-1, with 9 bases identical to TRBD2. This CDR3 has 14 amino acids. CDR1 and CDR2 (germline): SGHAT, FQNNGV. The V gene end was trimmed by 6 bases and the J gene end by 2 bases; junction bases not matched to a gene: 2. CDR3 protein: CASRVAGAYNEQFF. CDR3 nucleotides: TGTGCCAGCAGGGTAGCGGGGGCCTACAATGAGCAGTTCTTC.

V is TRBV13 and J is TRBJ2-1; a possible D gene is TRBD2 (6 bases). CDR1 is PRHDT and CDR2 is FYEKMQ in the germline V gene (reference sequence). Trimming took 2 bases from V and 5 from J, leaving 13 bases between them. The CDR3 totals 15 residues. The chain's CDR3 is CASSLYPPGDNEQFF. CDR3 nucleotides: TGTGCCAGCAGCTTATACCCTCCGGGGGACAATGAGCAGTTCTTC. The variable domain in full, completed from reference TRBV13 and TRBJ2-1, reads AAGVIQSPRHLIKEKRETATLKCYPIPRHDTVYWYQQGPGQDPQFLISFYEKMQSDKGSIPDRFSAQQFSDYHSELNMSSLELGDSALYFCASSLYPPGDNEQFFGPGTRLTVL.

The CDR3 coding sequence is TGTGCCAGCAGTGAAACCACAGGGGTAAACATTCAGTACTTC. Its protein is CASSETTGVNIQYF. V usage is TRBV6-4 and J usage is TRBJ2-4; 7 bases match TRBD1. Germline assignment: CDR1 MRHNA and CDR2 SNTAGT. CDR3 size: 14 residues. Trimming cost V 3 bases and J 6 bases; bases outside gene matches: 5.

The chain uses TRBV9 and TRBJ2-3; D is undetermined. The germline CDR1 and CDR2 sequences are SGDLS and YYNGEE. The CDR3 loop spans 15 amino acids. V was pared by 4 bases and J by 2 bases, with 14 bases between. CDR3 nucleotide sequence: TGTGCCAGCAGCCGGGCCTTTGAGACCACAGATACGCAGTATTTT. It is translated as CASSRAFETTDTQYF.

This chain connects TRBV25-1 to TRBJ1-2; D remains ambiguous. This CDR3 has 12 residues. CDR1 and CDR2 from the germline V gene are MGHDK and SYGVNS. The ends were cut back, 5 bases at V and 8 bases at J, with 12 bases in the middle. CDR3 in DNA: TGTGCCAGCAGTATAGGAGTCTACGGCTACACCTTC. It specifies CASSIGVYGYTF.

This sequence joins TRBV6-6 and TRBJ2-7; TRBD2 agrees at 8 bases. Germline lookup yields CDR1 MNHNY and CDR2 SVGAGI (reference sequence). There are 16 residues in the CDR3. J gave up 2 bases and V 6 bases, and 12 bases lay outside the gene matches. CDR3: CASSPPPAGVPYEQYF. The CDR3 nucleotides are TGTGCCAGCAGCCCCCCCCCAGCGGGAGTCCCCTACGAGCAGTACTTC.

The V call is TRBV29-1, the J call TRBJ1-1, with D hard to call. V was shortened by 7 bases and J by 6 bases, with 12 bases between the two germline ends. The germline CDR1 and CDR2 sequences are SQVTM and ANQGSEA. The CDR3 has 11 residues. CDR3 DNA: TGCAGCGCACCCCTGGGCTCTGAAGCTTTCTTT. Its translation is CSAPLGSEAFF. Filled out from reference TRBV29-1 and TRBJ1-1, the complete variable domain reads SAVISQKPSRDICQRGTSLTIQCQVDSQVTMMFWYRQQPGQSLTLIATANQGSEATYESGFVIDKFPISRPNLTFSTLTVSNMSPEDSSIYLCSAPLGSEAFFGQGTRLTVV.

This chain links TRBV7-9 with TRBJ2-1; TRBD2 aligns across 7 bases. After removal of 5 bases from V and 6 bases from J, the junction contained 10 bases not matched to a gene. The CDR3 totals 15 residues. The germline V gene encodes CDR1 SEHNR and CDR2 FQNEAQ (reference sequence). CDR3 nucleotides: TGTGCCAGCAGCCTCTCGGGACTAATCCCCAATGAGCAGTTCTTC. Protein sequence: CASSLSGLIPNEQFF.

The chain is built from TRBV11-2 and TRBJ1-2, with D tentatively TRBD1 (5 bases). Germline assignment: CDR1 SGHAT and CDR2 FQNNGV. This CDR3 comprises 14 residues. V was clipped by 6 bases and J by 4 bases, with 15 bases between them. The CDR3 reads CASSGGTGAYGYTF. As DNA, the CDR3 is TGTGCCAGCAGTGGTGGGACTGGCGCCTATGGCTACACCTTC.

The CDR3 is CARLLVGQGSLQPQHF. As DNA, the CDR3 is TGCGCCAGACTTCTTGTCGGGCAGGGGAGTTTGCAGCCCCAGCATTTT. The chain uses TRBV10-1 and TRBJ1-5, with a tentative D call TRBD1 (6 bases). The CDR3 runs 16 residues. Deletions cut 9 bases from V and 7 bases from J, with 25 bases between. CDR1 WNHNN and CDR2 SYGVQD come from the germline V gene (reference sequence).

V is TRBV19 and J is TRBJ2-1, with 8 bases fitting TRBD2. The germline gives CDR1 LNHDA, CDR2 SQIVND (reference sequence). V was clipped by 0 bases and J by 3 bases; unmatched bases: 7. The CDR3 spans 17 residues. CDR3 nucleotides: TGTGCCAGTAGTATAGAAACCTTGCGGGAGGACTACAATGAGCAGTTCTTC. This translates into CASSIETLREDYNEQFF.

The chain uses TRBV11-2 and TRBJ2-3; the D gene is possibly TRBD1 (5 bases). The CDR3 consists of 15 residues. In germline, CDR1 is SGHAT, CDR2 FQNNGV. The ends were cut back, 0 bases at V and 4 bases at J, with 11 bases in the middle. CDR3 sequence: CASSLDGKGSDTQYF. In DNA, the CDR3 is TGTGCCAGCAGCTTAGACGGAAAGGGGTCAGATACGCAGTATTTT.

This clone was detected a few times. The genes are TRBV29-1 and TRBJ2-7; 8 bases are shared with TRBD1. This CDR3 contains 13 residues. The germline V gene has CDR1 SQVTM and CDR2 ANQGSEA. V was pared by 0 bases and J by 3 bases, with 1 base of the junction left unmatched. Here the CDR3 reads CSVEETGGYEQYF. The CDR3 DNA reads TGCAGCGTTGAAGAAACAGGGGGCTACGAGCAGTACTTC.

The chain carries TRBV6-5 and TRBJ2-2; D call uncertain. This CDR3 contains 15 residues. V was trimmed by 0 bases and J by 4 bases, leaving 9 bases between them. The V gene's germline CDR1 is MNHEY and CDR2 SVGAGI. The CDR3 region is CASSYSPRATGELFF. The CDR3 DNA follows: TGTGCCAGCAGTTACTCCCCCCGGGCCACCGGGGAGCTGTTTTTT.

The chain is built from TRBV6-4 and TRBJ1-5; the D is unclear. Looked up from germline, CDR1 is MRHNA and CDR2 is SNTAGT. Deletions cut 3 bases from V and 2 bases from J, with 11 bases between. The CDR3 contains 15 residues. The CDR3 DNA reads TGTGCCAGCAGTGAATCCGGGGATGGCAATCAGCCCCAGCATTTT. It yields the protein CASSESGDGNQPQHF.

This chain joins TRBV28 and TRBJ1-1, with TRBD1 as a possible D gene (6 bases). This CDR3 comprises 12 residues. Germline V gives CDR1 MDHEN, CDR2 SYDVKM. Trimming removed 2 bases at V and 8 bases at J, with 9 bases between. The CDR3 loop is CASSLVRGEAFF. The CDR3 DNA follows: TGTGCCAGCAGTTTAGTTAGGGGGGAAGCTTTCTTT.

V is TRBV6-1 and J is TRBJ2-1; the D is unclear. This CDR3 has 16 residues. V lost 1 base and J lost 4, with 14 bases in between. Per the germline V gene, CDR1 is MNHNS and CDR2 is SASEGT. The CDR3 DNA reads TGTGCCAGCAGTGAAGTCGGCCCTGGGGTATACAATGAGCAGTTCTTC. This translates into CASSEVGPGVYNEQFF.